These T cell receptor beta chains were read from a single sample in a study of T cell changes during pregnancy in multiple sclerosis. Using immunoSEQ multiplex PCR, the repertoire was profiled, and TCRdb retains in-frame clones only, with some absent. The data contain around 110,000 clones, 92% of them seen just once; the ten biggest clones take up around 0.8%. The specimen was peripheral blood, collected in the third trimester of pregnancy. These TCRs come from a female donor in good health, enrolled as a control in a pregnancy study. CDR3s include the opening cysteine and the closing phenylalanine or tryptophan. The D gene is left open where the match is weak.

TRBJ1-6	NA	TRBV4-1	TGCGCCAGCAGCCCCCTTCCCTCCGGAGAGGCACCCCTCCACTTT	CASSPLPSGEAPLHF
TRBJ1-5	TRBD1	TRBV30	TGTGCCTGGGAAACAGGGGGGGGGAATCAGCCCCAGCATTTT	CAWETGGGNQPQHF
TRBJ2-6	NA	TRBV14	TGTGCCAGCAGCCTCGGGTCCTCTGGGGCCAACGTCCTGACTTTC	CASSLGSSGANVLTF
TRBJ2-3	TRBD1	TRBV15	TGTGCCACCAGCAGAGTTACTTCCGCTGACAGGGAAATAGATACGCAGTATTTT	CATSRVTSADREIDTQYF
TRBJ1-2	NA	TRBV27	NA	CASSFGLGANGYIF
TRBJ2-2	TRBD2	TRBV5-6	TGTGCCAGCAGCTTCGGGCTAGCGGGGGCCCCGACAAGGGTCGGGGAGCTGTTTTTT	CASSFGLAGAPTRVGELFF
TRBJ2-1	NA	TRBV5-1	TGCGCCAGCAGCTCAGGACTCCAAAGAAGCTCCTACAATGAGCAGTTCTTC	CASSSGLQRSSYNEQFF
TRBJ1-2	NA	TRBV10-3	TGTGCCATCAGTGAGATCCTTCAGGGAGGGAACGGCTACACCTTC	CAISEILQGGNGYTF
TRBJ1-2	NA	TRBV10-3	TGTGCCATCAGTGACAAGGGGGGGAACTATGGCTACACCTTC	CAISDKGGNYGYTF
TRBJ2-1	TRBD1	TRBV5-1	TGCGCCAGCAGCCTCCCAGGGGGCAATGAGCAGTTCTTC	CASSLPGGNEQFF
TRBJ2-7	NA	TRBV16	TGTGCCAGCAGCCAAGGGGGCGAGGGCCTCGAGCAGTACTTC	CASSQGGEGLEQYF
TRBJ2-3	NA	TRBV5-1	TGCGCCAGCAGCCTCCCTGGGGCGGGGCTGGGGGATACGCAGTATTTT	CASSLPGAGLGDTQYF
TRBJ1-1	NA	TRBV14	TGTGCCAGCAGCCAGCAGGGTGCTGTTACTGAAGCTTTCTTT	CASSQQGAVTEAFF
TRBJ2-3	TRBD1	TRBV10-3	TGTGCCATCAGTGACCGGGACAGGGATGTAGATACGCAGTATTTT	CAISDRDRDVDTQYF
TRBJ1-3	TRBD1	TRBV19	TGTGCCACCCGGGACAGGGAAATCTCTGGAAACACCATATATTTT	CATRDREISGNTIYF
TRBJ2-3	TRBD1	TRBV9	TGTGCCAGCAGCCTCGAACAGGGGACCTCCACAGATACGCAGTATTTT	CASSLEQGTSTDTQYF
TRBJ2-5	TRBD2	TRBV20-1	TGCAGTGCAGCGGGGATGGAGACCCAGTACTTC	CSAAGMETQYF
TRBJ2-1	NA	TRBV7-2	TGTGCCAGCTCCCCTGGCGCTAGCGCCTACAATGAGCAGTTCTTC	CASSPGASAYNEQFF
TRBJ2-5	TRBD1	TRBV7-2	TGTGCCAGCAGCCCCCCGGGACAGGGGAAGCAGTACTTC	CASSPPGQGKQYF
TRBJ2-3	TRBD2	TRBV9	TGTGCCAGCAGCGAGACTAGCGGGGAGGCAGATACGCAGTATTTT	CASSETSGEADTQYF